This entry describes one T cell receptor beta chain. This specimen belongs to a study of blood T cell repertoires in COVID-19. Study-level information: Samples came from the United States, Italy and Spain, spanning acute and convalescent COVID-19.

TCRdb's copy holds only in-frame clones and misses some; the assay was immunoSEQ multiplex PCR. The sample lists some 16,000 clones, around nine tenths occurring once. The CDR3 totals 14 residues. V lost 4 bases, J lost 2 bases, and 8 bases lay in between. Germline V gives CDR1 LGHDT, CDR2 YNNKEL (reference sequence). This clonotype originated in a human donor in a cohort sampled during active COVID-19. V and J are TRBV3-1 (or the pseudogene TRBV3-2) and TRBJ2-2; possibly TRBD1 for D (5 bases). Sequencing was carried out using peripheral blood. The CDR3 here is CASSPGPNTGELFF. CDR3 DNA: TGTGCCAGCAGCCCAGGGCCCAACACCGGGGAGCTGTTTTTT.